This TCR beta chain appears in the sequencing data of a study of siplizumab effects on memory and regulatory T cells. A remark on this clone: Its matching antigen is unknown.

Study-wide results and limits: There was no confirmation of the suppressive function of proliferating Tregs from siplizumab cultures.

TCRdb keeps only in-frame clones here, not all; method: immunoSEQ multiplex PCR. The data show about 50,000 clones, with over 90% seen just once and about a sixth held by the top ten. From germline, CDR1 is SEHNR and CDR2 FQNEAQ (reference sequence). CDR3 length equals 13 residues. Trimming took 4 bases from V and 6 from J, leaving 13 bases between them. Sequencing was performed on CD8+ T cells sorted from blood. The source of this sequence is a human donor in good health. V and J are TRBV7-9 and TRBJ2-7; D not resolved. The CDR3 here is CASSYGNTGEQYF. DNA of the CDR3: TGTGCCAGCAGCTACGGAAACACCGGCGAGCAGTACTTC.